Sequencing of this T cell receptor beta chain was carried out in a study of regulatory T cells in long-lasting Graves disease. Investigators prepared the TCR beta libraries by applying iRepertoire HTBI primers and Arm-PCR of CDR3 regions. TCRdb used MiXCR to reprocess the multiplex PCR reads, holding one entry per CDR3 protein. The data show 360,000 or so distinct CDR3 sequences, with 15% to 20% seen just once and roughly 27% held by the top ten. Whole-study findings and limits: Possibly, accuracy suffered from the small sample size. Thyroid tissue went unexamined; only peripheral blood was analyzed.

At least ten counts were recorded for this clonotype. Its antigen is undetermined. The time point was: newly diagnosed GD, antithyroid drugs for less than 3 months. There was RNA extracted from PBMCs, and the TCR library was made from it. V lost 2 bases to trimming and J lost 2 bases, with 9 bases between them. The CDR3 length is 14 residues. Germline V CDR1 and CDR2: GTSNPN, SVGIG (reference sequence). This sample also belongs to another study, concerning T cells in Graves' hyperthyroidism and ophthalmopathy. From that study: The majority of expanded thyroid clonotypes above 0.001 also appeared in blood. Ophthalmopathy, which appeared later, was predicted by the model a median approximately 6.7 months before onset.

The sequencing used peripheral blood mononuclear cells (PBMCs), collected at new diagnosis, from a patient treated with antithyroid drugs. The chain has TRBV30 and TRBJ2-2; D may be TRBD1 (5 bases). The sequence was obtained from a middle-aged man with Graves disease. CDR3 loop: CAWSRQTNTGELFF. The CDR3, as DNA: TGTGCCTGGAGTCGACAGACCAACACCGGGGAGCTGTTTTTT. Looking up the rest from reference TRBV30 and TRBJ2-2 gives the full variable domain: SQTIHQWPATLVQPVGSPLSLECTVEGTSNPNLYWYRQAAGRGLQLLFYSVGIGQISSEVPQNLSASRPQDRQFILSSKKLLLSDSGFYLCAWSRQTNTGELFFGEGSRLTVL.